This T cell receptor beta chain was recorded in a study of CD8+ T cells in alopecia areata. Overall study: Each of the treated patients was given oral tofacitinib, 5 to 10 mg twice daily, for moderate-to-severe alopecia areata.

On this clone itself: Its target is not known.

General observations from the study: In patients, TCRs were shared less clearly than in mice, and HLA may possibly be involved. Scalp samples also yield sequences of resident alphabeta T cells from normal skin.

Germline V gene lookup returns CDR1 SGHRS and CDR2 YFSETQ. This CDR3 contains 14 residues. Trimming removed 4 bases at V and 4 bases at J, with 14 bases between. Extracted RNA was reverse transcribed, and the resulting cDNA served as sequencing template. Clones were read by immunoSEQ multiplex PCR, and TCRdb kept only the in-frame ones, dropping some. This sample yields approximately 180,000 clones, of which around 63% are seen a single time; more than 1.5% belongs to the top ten. The study team obtained lesional scalp punch biopsies and peripheral blood from alopecia areata patients. The sample in question was CD4+ T cells sorted from blood, obtained at week 0. The sequence derives from a human donor with alopecia areata. The chain couples TRBV5-1 to TRBJ2-5; D possibly uses TRBD1 or TRBD2 (6 bases each). The CDR3 is CASSLPGGAETQYF. The DNA for the CDR3 is TGCGCCAGCAGCCTACCCGGGGGCGCAGAGACCCAGTACTTC.